The 26 T cell receptor beta chains below were found in one sample sequenced in a study of T cells expressing NK-cell markers. TCRdb reanalyzed the 5' RACE reads, giving one entry per CDR3 protein sequence and no DNA. Here the sample table reports 350,000 to 500,000 distinct CDR3 sequences. Sequenced: blood T cells: a sorted CD56 or NKG2C T cell subset, CD4+ or CD8+ T cells, or bulk PBMC T cells (not recorded which). These receptors originate from a woman between 18 and 70 years old in good health.

The gene calls are TRBV20-1 and TRBJ2-5; the TRBD2 assignment by TCRdb is unverifiable without DNA. CDR3 length: 13 residues. The germline CDR1 and CDR2 sequences are DFQATT and SNEGSKA (reference sequence). CDR3 sequence: CSARRTRGETQYF.

The V call is TRBV29-1, the J call TRBJ1-4; without DNA, the TCRdb call of TRBD1 cannot be checked. The CDR3 covers 14 residues. CDR1 is SQVTM, CDR2 ANQGSEA, per germline. Here the CDR3 reads CSVDSGTGTEKLFF.

V and J are TRBV6-1 and TRBJ1-1; TCRdb's D call, TRBD1, is unchecked because there is no DNA. CDR1 and CDR2 (germline): MNHNS, SASEGT. CDR3 size: 14 residues. This chain's CDR3 is CASSTRTGSTEAFF.

The V and J genes are TRBV7-9 and TRBJ1-6; TCRdb calls TRBD1, which cannot be checked without DNA. The CDR3 is 11 amino acids. Germline lookup yields CDR1 SEHNR and CDR2 FQNEAQ (reference sequence). CDR3 protein: CASSSGQAPIF. Variable domain in full (rest from reference TRBV7-9 and TRBJ1-6): DTGVSQNPRHKITKRGQNVTFRCDPISEHNRLYWYRQTLGQGPEFLTYFQNEAQLEKSRLLSDRFSAERPKGSFSTLEIQRTEQGDSAMYLCASSSGQAPIFGNGTRLTVT.

This chain joins TRBV5-4 and TRBJ1-1. The CDR3 covers 12 residues. Germline CDR1 reads SGHNT; CDR2 reads YYREEE (reference sequence). The CDR3 reads CASSWAGLEAFF.

This sequence joins TRBV7-9 and TRBJ1-4; TCRdb names TRBD1, which stays unverified in the absence of DNA. The CDR3 has 16 amino acids. Germline-derived CDR1 and CDR2 are SEHNR and FQNEAQ (reference sequence). CDR3: CASSPTGGGFNEKLFF.

The chain couples TRBV4-3 to TRBJ2-2; no DNA is available, so the TRBD1 call from TCRdb remains unchecked. Germline CDR1 reads LGHNA; CDR2 reads YSLEER. The CDR3 runs to 17 residues. The CDR3 sequence is CASSQSDRGLNTGELFF.

The chain carries TRBV29-1 and TRBJ2-3; TCRdb indicates TRBD1, and absent DNA this call remains unverified. This CDR3 has 14 residues. Germline values: CDR1 SQVTM, CDR2 ANQGSEA. The CDR3 loop reads CSERGRGTTDTQYF.

The chain couples TRBV20-1 to TRBJ2-3. The germline V gene encodes CDR1 DFQATT and CDR2 SNEGSKA (reference sequence). This CDR3 is built from 13 residues. The CDR3 sequence is CSASPRLGDTQYF.

The chain is built from TRBV14 and TRBJ1-6. The V gene's germline CDR1 is SGHDN and CDR2 FVKESK. The CDR3 consists of 16 residues. CDR3 amino acids: CASSKTGGIKNSPLHF.

This chain connects TRBV5-6 to TRBJ2-5. CDR1 is SGHDT and CDR2 is YYEEEE in the germline V gene. CDR3 length: 14 residues. CDR3 sequence reads: CASSLGLYQETQYF. Variable domain in full (rest from reference TRBV5-6 and TRBJ2-5): DAGVTQSPTHLIKTRGQQVTLRCSPKSGHDTVSWYQQALGQGPQFIFQYYEEEERQRGNFPDRFSGHQFPNYSSELNVNALLLGDSALYLCASSLGLYQETQYFGPGTRLLVL.

The chain uses TRBV7-8 and TRBJ2-2. Germline V gene lookup returns CDR1 SGHVS and CDR2 FQNEAQ. This CDR3 region has 14 residues. CDR3 amino acids: CASSLDEHTGELFF.

V and J are TRBV24-1 and TRBJ2-1; absent DNA, TCRdb's TRBD1 call cannot be checked. This CDR3 contains 15 residues. Looked up from germline, CDR1 is KGHDR and CDR2 is SFDVKD. CDR3 sequence reads: CATGNSWGPNNEQFF.

J is TRBJ2-7 and V is TRBV7-2; TCRdb picks TRBD2, but there is no DNA to check that call. This CDR3 has 17 amino acids. The germline V gene has CDR1 SGHTA and CDR2 FQGNSA. The CDR3 is CASSAAGTSGRKVEQYF.

The chain is built from TRBV12-3 or TRBV12-4 and TRBJ2-2. This CDR3 contains 15 residues. The CDR3: CASSLGLLSTGELFF.

This sequence joins TRBV15 and TRBJ1-1. The CDR3 contains 15 residues. Germline assignment: CDR1 LNHNV and CDR2 YYDKDF (reference sequence). This CDR3 reads CATSREASQVGEAFF.

The chain employs TRBV5-5 and TRBJ2-5; TCRdb's assignment of TRBD2 cannot be checked, as there is no DNA. CDR1 is SGHKS and CDR2 is YYEKEE in the germline V gene (reference sequence). The CDR3 sequence is 17 residues long. CDR3 residues: CASSLEPPPGYQETQYF. Based on the CDR3 plus reference TRBV5-5 and TRBJ2-5, the full variable domain is DAGVTQSPTHLIKTRGQQVTLRCSPISGHKSVSWYQQVLGQGPQFIFQYYEKEERGRGNFPDRFSARQFPNYSSELNVNALLLGDSALYLCASSLEPPPGYQETQYFGPGTRLLVL.

The V gene is TRBV11-1, the J gene TRBJ2-1; the D call from TCRdb, TRBD2, cannot be confirmed without DNA. This CDR3 has 18 amino acids. CDR1 and CDR2 from the germline V gene are SGHAT and FQDESV (reference sequence). The CDR3 region is CASSLIDPGLAPRHEQFF. The whole variable domain, remainder taken from reference TRBV11-1 and TRBJ2-1, is EAEVAQSPRYKITEKSQAVAFWCDPISGHATLYWYRQILGQGPELLVQFQDESVVDDSQLPKDRFSAERLKGVDSTLKIQPAELGDSAMYLCASSLIDPGLAPRHEQFFGPGTRLTVL.

The chain links TRBV28 to TRBJ2-1; there is no DNA to check the TCRdb D call of TRBD2. The germline gives CDR1 MDHEN, CDR2 SYDVKM. This CDR3 is built from 15 residues. The CDR3 sequence is CASSFWREGRNEQFF.

The J gene is TRBJ2-5, the V gene TRBV5-6; there is no DNA to check the TCRdb D call of TRBD2. Germline lookup yields CDR1 SGHDT and CDR2 YYEEEE. This CDR3 region has 17 residues. CDR3 protein: CASSKKPAYLPQETQYF.

The chain recombines TRBV11-2 with TRBJ1-2; TCRdb names TRBD1, which stays unverified in the absence of DNA. There are 14 residues in the CDR3. CDR1 is SGHAT and CDR2 is FQNNGV in the germline V gene. The CDR3 protein is CASSLDRQGWGYTF. Full variable domain (remainder filled in from reference TRBV11-2 and TRBJ1-2): EAGVAQSPRYKIIEKRQSVAFWCNPISGHATLYWYQQILGQGPKLLIQFQNNGVVDDSQLPKDRFSAERLKGVDSTLKIQPAKLEDSAVYLCASSLDRQGWGYTFGSGTRLTVV.

The genes are TRBV11-2 and TRBJ2-2. Germline loops: CDR1 SGHAT, CDR2 FQNNGV. The CDR3 runs to 19 residues. CDR3 residues: CASSLDFRRNPANTGELFF. Filled out from reference TRBV11-2 and TRBJ2-2, the complete variable domain reads EAGVAQSPRYKIIEKRQSVAFWCNPISGHATLYWYQQILGQGPKLLIQFQNNGVVDDSQLPKDRFSAERLKGVDSTLKIQPAKLEDSAVYLCASSLDFRRNPANTGELFFGEGSRLTVL.

The rearrangement links TRBV14 to TRBJ1-5; TCRdb proposes TRBD1, but this gene call is untestable without DNA. The length of the CDR3 is 18 residues. Germline V lookup: CDR1 SGHDN, CDR2 FVKESK. CDR3 residues: CASSQTKPGQRLNQPQHF.

The rearrangement links TRBV6-5 to TRBJ1-2. Looked up from germline, CDR1 is MNHEY and CDR2 is SVGAGI. The CDR3 is 16 amino acids. CDR3 loop: CASSYHLNGENYGYTF.

V gene TRBV20-1 combines with J gene TRBJ2-7; TCRdb designates TRBD1, a call that cannot be tested without DNA. CDR1 is DFQATT, CDR2 SNEGSKA, per germline (reference sequence). The CDR3 sequence is 13 residues long. CDR3 residues: CSADEGVFYEQYF.

The V gene is TRBV20-1, the J gene TRBJ1-6; with no DNA, the TCRdb D assignment of TRBD1 cannot be verified. The CDR3 is 15 residues long. Per the germline V gene, CDR1 is DFQATT and CDR2 is SNEGSKA (reference sequence). The CDR3 spells CSARDRDRGHSPLHF.